This is a list of T cell receptor beta chains from one sample in a study of spatial heterogeneity in lung cancer. TCRdb fed the 5' RACE reads into MiXCR, producing one record per CDR3 protein. The table lists about 15,000 distinct CDR3 sequences, approximately 6.8% of them singletons. Here the sequenced sample was PBMCs, taken at follow-up. The receptors originated from a male donor with early-stage non-small cell lung cancer. Each CDR3 is given with its conserved first and last residue. A D gene is named only where the DNA matches it firmly. Clone size is stated in some rows and not others, as once, few, many or a class when expanded.

. TRBJ1-2 . TRBV12-3/TRBV12-4 CASGAQEYYGYTF TGTGCCAGCGGGGCCCAAGAGTACTATGGCTACACCTTC
many TRBJ1-5 . TRBV28 CASSLPGTGRYSNQPQHF TGTGCCAGCAGTTTACCCGGAACTGGACGGTATAGCAATCAGCCCCAGCATTTT
few TRBJ1-3 . TRBV7-6 CASSQPMGNTIYF TGTGCCAGCAGCCAACCGATGGGAAACACCATATATTTT
many TRBJ2-7 . TRBV12-3/TRBV12-4 CASTLDLGEQYF TGTGCCAGCACCCTAGATTTGGGCGAGCAGTACTTC
medium-sized TRBJ1-2 . TRBV20-1 CSARESRIYGYTF TGCAGTGCTAGAGAAAGCCGCATCTATGGCTACACCTTC
few TRBJ2-3 . TRBV6-5 CASSYFSTDTQYF TGTGCCAGCAGTTACTTTAGCACAGATACGCAGTATTTT
. TRBJ1-1 . TRBV3-1 CASSQDKGSHMNTEAFF TGTGCCAGCAGCCAAGATAAAGGCTCCCACATGAACACTGAAGCTTTCTTT
many TRBJ1-3 . TRBV18 CASSRPQTSGNTIYF TGTGCCAGCTCACGCCCCCAGACCTCTGGAAACACCATATATTTT
many TRBJ2-7 . TRBV7-6 CASFPLVYEQYF TGTGCCAGCTTTCCTTTGGTCTACGAGCAGTACTTC
many TRBJ1-6 TRBD1 TRBV27 CASSDRGWNSPLHF TGTGCCAGCAGTGACAGGGGATGGAATTCACCCCTCCACTTT
many TRBJ1-5 . TRBV10-3 CAISEVGGGSAQPQHF TGTGCCATCAGTGAAGTGGGTGGGGGATCGGCGCAGCCCCAGCATTTT
many TRBJ2-5 TRBD2 TRBV5-1 CASSLGGLAEAGETQYF TGCGCCAGCAGCTTGGGAGGCCTAGCGGAGGCGGGAGAGACCCAGTACTTC
many TRBJ2-7 TRBD1 TRBV20-1 CSAPKPTGAPYEQYF TGCAGTGCTCCGAAACCAACAGGGGCCCCCTACGAGCAGTACTTC
many TRBJ1-5 TRBD1 TRBV5-5 CASSFTGAGNQPQHF TGTGCCAGCAGTTTTACAGGGGCTGGCAATCAGCCCCAGCATTTT
medium-sized TRBJ2-7 . TRBV7-2 CASTLTPGPYEQYF TGTGCCAGCACCCTCACCCCAGGGCCCTACGAGCAGTACTTC
many TRBJ2-3 . TRBV24-1 CATYGGPKPDTQYF TGTGCCACCTACGGGGGACCGAAGCCAGATACGCAGTATTTT